Each of the 10 T cell receptor beta chains below was sequenced from the same sample in a study of T cells in women clearing cervical HPV infection. Produced via immunoSEQ multiplex PCR; TCRdb's table is partial and in-frame only. The sample is made up of some 30,000 clones, and the top ten hold about 1.6% of it. Input material: blood buffy coat. These receptors came from a woman aged 18 to 69 with a cervical HPV16 infection that either progressed to CIN3+ or cleared (not recorded which).

To note about this clone: With the read ending 3 residues before the CDR3 end, the germline J gene is used to fill in that end. The chain recombines TRBV19 with TRBJ2-7, with a tentative D call TRBD1 (6 bases). This CDR3 has 15 residues. Between the trimmed V and J ends, which lost 6 bases and 0 bases, there was a span of 15 bases. Germline values: CDR1 LNHDA, CDR2 SQIVND (reference sequence). The CDR3 DNA, read in part, is TGTGCCAGTAGCCCCCCAGGACAGAGCTCCTACGAG. Its protein is CASSPPGQSSYE. The whole CDR3 is CASSPPGQSSYEQYF.

Comments on this clone: The CDR3 goes on 3 residues after the read ends, and that part is filled in from the germline J gene. The genes are TRBV11-3 and TRBJ2-3; 7 bases line up with TRBD1. The germline gives CDR1 SGHNT, CDR2 YENEEA. Germline trimming cut 5 bases from V and 7 bases from J; bases unmatched to any gene: 3. The CDR3 has 12 amino acids. Partial CDR3 DNA: TGTGCCAGCAGCCAGACAGGGAATACG. Encoded protein: CASSQTGNT. The CDR3, in full, reads CASSQTGNTQYF.

Notes on this clone: The read terminates 3 residues before the CDR3 end, so the remaining end is supplied by the germline J gene. The J gene is TRBJ1-5, the V gene TRBV19; TRBD1 might be the D (5 bases). Germline assignment: CDR1 LNHDA and CDR2 SQIVND (reference sequence). V dropped 3 bases and J dropped 0 bases, with 9 bases sitting between them. This CDR3 has 15 amino acids. The sequenced part of the CDR3 DNA is TGTGCCAGTAGTATCGGGGGAAATAGCAATCAGCCC. Residues: CASSIGGNSNQP. In full, the CDR3 reads CASSIGGNSNQPQHF.

Concerning this clone itself: The sequence runs out 3 residues before the end of the CDR3; the remainder is reconstructed from the germline J gene. This sequence joins TRBV7-2 and TRBJ2-4; a possible D gene is TRBD1 (5 bases). Germline V gene sequence: CDR1 SGHTA, CDR2 FQGNSA. This CDR3 comprises 14 residues. CDR3: CASSSSGGAYGQYF. The sequenced part of the CDR3 DNA is TGTGCCAGCAGCTCGTCAGGTGGGGCCTATGGT.

As for this clone: With the read ending 3 residues before the CDR3 end, the germline J gene is used to fill in that end. J is TRBJ2-3 and V is TRBV12-5; TRBD2 matches 9 bases. The CDR3 has 15 residues. Germline CDR1 LGHNT, CDR2 FRNRAP. The V gene end was trimmed by 4 bases and the J gene end by 0 bases; junction bases not matched to a gene: 2. Partial CDR3 DNA: TGTGCTAGTGGTTCGGGACTAGCTAGCACAGATACG. Encoded protein: CASGSGLASTDT. In full, the CDR3 reads CASGSGLASTDTQYF.

To note about this clone: Coverage ceases 3 residues before the CDR3 finishes, and the germline J gene fills in the end. J is TRBJ2-2 and V is TRBV7-2; TRBD1 aligns across 7 bases. The CDR3 has 15 residues. Germline assignment: CDR1 SGHTA and CDR2 FQGNSA. The sequenced part of the CDR3 DNA is TGTGCCAGCAGCTTACACAGGGGAACTAATGAAAAG. Protein sequence: CASSLHRGTNEK. The full-length CDR3 reads as CASSLHRGTNEKLFF.

The DNA read from the CDR3 is TGTGCCTGGAGTGGTCCGGGACAGAACACTGAA. It translates to CAWSGPGQNTE. The whole CDR3 protein reads CAWSGPGQNTEAFF. This chain joins TRBV30 and TRBJ1-1; tentative D call: TRBD1 (6 bases). The CDR3 end falls 3 residues outside the read, so it is completed with the germline J gene. With 1 base removed from V and 1 base from J, the gap between germline ends came to 10 bases. Germline CDR1 reads GTSNPN; CDR2 reads SVGIG (reference sequence). CDR3 length: 14 residues. Full variable domain (outside the CDR3, taken from reference TRBV30 and TRBJ1-1): SQTIHQWPATLVQPVGSPLSLECTVEGTSNPNLYWYRQAAGRGLQLLFYSVGIGQISSEVPQNLSASRPQDRQFILSSKKLLLSDSGFYLCAWSGPGQNTEAFFGQGTRLTVV.

With respect to this clone: The CDR3 is cut off 3 residues early in the read; its end comes from the germline J gene. V gene TRBV6-2 or TRBV6-3 combines with J gene TRBJ1-5; D uncertain. The CDR3 is made up of 14 amino acids. From germline, CDR1 is MNHEY and CDR2 SVGEGT. Trimming stripped 6 bases from V and 1 base from J, with 10 bases between. CDR3 residues: CASSQVGSNQPQHF. The CDR3 bases that were read are TGTGCCAGCAGCCAGGTTGGGAGCAATCAGCCC.

As regards this clone: The read falls 3 residues short of the CDR3 end, and the missing part is taken from the germline J gene. The chain recombines TRBV19 with TRBJ2-7, with D unclear. The CDR3 totals 13 residues. From germline, CDR1 is LNHDA and CDR2 SQIVND (reference sequence). With 5 bases removed from V and 1 base from J, the gap between germline ends came to 9 bases. The CDR3 sequence is CASSARLSYEQYF. The sequenced part of the CDR3 DNA is TGTGCCAGTAGTGCTCGGTTGTCCTACGAG. Complete variable domain (other parts from reference TRBV19 and TRBJ2-7): DGGITQSPKYLFRKEGQNVTLSCEQNLNHDAMYWYRQDPGQGLRLIYYSQIVNDFQKGDIAEGYSVSREKKESFPLTVTSAQKNPTAFYLCASSARLSYEQYFGPGTRLTVT.

Concerning this clone itself: Read coverage stops 3 residues before the CDR3 terminus; the germline J gene supplies the remainder. This chain links TRBV2 with TRBJ2-3, with TRBD1 matching over 8 bases. Germline loops: CDR1 SNHLY, CDR2 FYNNEI. The CDR3 covers 16 residues. CDR3 in amino acids: CASRPGTGPSGETQYF. The sequenced part of the CDR3 DNA is TGTGCCAGCCGTCCGGGGACAGGCCCATCGGGGGAGACG. Full variable domain (missing parts from reference TRBV2 and TRBJ2-3): EPEVTQTPSHQVTQMGQEVILRCVPISNHLYFYWYRQILGQKVEFLVSFYNNEISEKSEIFDDQFSVERPDGSNFTLKIRSTKLEDSAMYFCASRPGTGPSGETQYFGPGTRLTVL.